The following is a TCR beta chain sequence with its context. Using immunoSEQ multiplex PCR, the repertoire was profiled, and TCRdb retains in-frame clones only, with some absent. The sample records some 300,000 clones, 85% to 90% being singletons. The record originates from a study of blood T cell repertoires in COVID-19. After removal of 5 bases from V and 0 bases from J, the junction contained 4 bases not matched to a gene. CDR1 SNHLY and CDR2 FYNNEI come from the germline V gene. This CDR3 comprises 15 residues. The chain is built from TRBV2 and TRBJ2-3; 8 bases fit TRBD1. Sequenced: peripheral blood. The TCR originated in a woman aged 45 to 65 with COVID-19, enrolled during active disease. DNA of the CDR3: TGTGCCAGCAGTCCCAGGGGGCGCAGCACAGATACGCAGTATTTT. Its translation: CASSPRGRSTDTQYF.